One sample yielded the 21 T cell receptor beta chains listed below, sequenced in a study of blood T cell repertoires in COVID-19. Clones were sequenced by immunoSEQ multiplex PCR, and TCRdb holds only the in-frame ones, with some missing. This sample has about 140,000 clones, with around 78% found just once. The sequencing input was peripheral blood. Receptor source: a woman of 80 years or more with active or convalescent COVID-19.

This clone was counted a few times. V is TRBV19 and J is TRBJ1-5; D unresolved. The germline CDR1 and CDR2 sequences are LNHDA and SQIVND (reference sequence). The CDR3 extends over 13 amino acids. V was trimmed by 7 bases and J by 5 bases, leaving 12 bases between them. The CDR3 bases are TGTGCCAGTAAGATCCCTGGAGATCAGCCCCAGCATTTT. It translates to CASKIPGDQPQHF.

This chain joins TRBV7-2 and TRBJ1-1; TRBD1 aligns across 7 bases. The CDR3 sequence is 11 residues long. Germline V CDR1 and CDR2: SGHTA, FQGNSA. The CDR3 nucleotides are TGTGAAATAACGAAGACAGGGCAAGCTTTCTTT. Translated, it gives CEITKTGQAFF.

This clone showed up just once. The J gene is TRBJ2-3, the V gene TRBV30; 7 nucleotides line up with TRBD1. V shed 0 bases, J shed 4 bases, and the junction held 7 bases outside the gene matches. From germline, CDR1 is GTSNPN and CDR2 SVGIG (reference sequence). CDR3 size: 15 residues. The CDR3 sequence is CAWSVPTGHSDTQYF. The CDR3 region has the DNA TGTGCCTGGAGTGTACCGACAGGGCATTCAGATACGCAGTATTTT.

This clone came up once. V is TRBV10-1 and J is TRBJ2-3, with 7 bases identical to TRBD1. CDR1 is WNHNN and CDR2 is SYGVQD in the germline V gene (reference sequence). V gave up 2 bases and J gave up 3 bases; unmatched junction bases: 8. The CDR3 has 16 amino acids. The CDR3 is CASSETETGVTDTQYF. The CDR3 nucleotides are TGCGCCAGCAGTGAGACCGAAACAGGGGTTACAGATACGCAGTATTTT.

The rearrangement joins TRBV30 to TRBJ1-3; 7 positions match TRBD1. This CDR3 is 16 amino acids long. Trimming cost V 0 bases and J 0 bases; bases outside gene matches: 5. CDR1 and CDR2 (germline): GTSNPN, SVGIG (reference sequence). CDR3 nucleotides: TGTGCCTGGAGTGTGACAGGGCCAAGCTCTGGAAACACCATATATTTT. As protein: CAWSVTGPSSGNTIYF.

V and J are TRBV5-1 and TRBJ1-1; D perhaps matches TRBD1 (5 bases). CDR3 size: 15 residues. The V gene lost 4 bases and the J gene lost 3 bases, with 16 bases spanning the gap. CDR1 is SGHRS, CDR2 YFSETQ, per germline. CDR3: CASSVGLRGDTEAFF. CDR3 coding DNA: TGCGCCAGCAGCGTGGGACTCCGCGGTGACACTGAAGCTTTCTTT.

The chain is built from TRBV7-2 and TRBJ1-2; D might be TRBD1 (6 bases). Germline V gene lookup returns CDR1 SGHTA and CDR2 FQGNSA. This CDR3 comprises 14 residues. The germline V and J ends were trimmed by 1 base and 7 bases, with 13 bases remaining between them. CDR3 in amino acids: CASSLDQGQRGYTF. The CDR3 DNA follows: TGTGCCAGCAGCTTAGACCAGGGGCAGCGTGGCTACACCTTC.

CDR3 coding DNA: TGTGCCAGCACCATTCGGGACATCGGGTCCTACGAGCAGTACTTC. It translates to CASTIRDIGSYEQYF. This rearrangement joins TRBV11-2 to TRBJ2-7; a possible D gene is TRBD1 (6 bases). Trimming left V 7 bases short and J 1 base short, with 17 bases between. From germline, CDR1 is SGHAT and CDR2 FQNNGV. The CDR3 spans 15 residues.

The V gene is TRBV19, the J gene TRBJ1-6; 7 bases line up with TRBD1. Per the germline V gene, CDR1 is LNHDA and CDR2 is SQIVND (reference sequence). The J segment lost 5 bases and the V segment lost 9 bases, leaving 4 bases of the junction unmatched. This CDR3 comprises 13 residues. CDR3 nucleotides: TGTGCCAGCGGACAGGTCAATAATTCACCCCTCCACTTT. Protein: CASGQVNNSPLHF.

The rearrangement uses TRBV19 and TRBJ1-2, with a tentative D call TRBD1 (5 bases). The ends were cut back, 4 bases at V and 8 bases at J, with 20 bases in the middle. Germline CDR1 reads LNHDA; CDR2 reads SQIVND (reference sequence). The CDR3 covers 15 residues. The CDR3: CASSTAEGWGGGYTF. In DNA form, the CDR3 reads TGTGCCAGTAGTACCGCCGAAGGATGGGGCGGCGGCTACACCTTC.

This clone was seen once. This rearrangement joins TRBV19 to TRBJ1-1; 7 positions agree with TRBD1. Germline V gives CDR1 LNHDA, CDR2 SQIVND (reference sequence). The CDR3 is 15 residues long. J gave up 0 bases and V 6 bases, and 7 bases lay outside the gene matches. For the CDR3, the DNA is TGTGCCAGTAGGACAGGGACGGGGATGAACACTGAAGCTTTCTTT. It yields the protein CASRTGTGMNTEAFF.

Here the CDR3 DNA reads TGCAGCGTTCGGACAGGGGGCGCCGAGACCCAGTACTTC. This sequence encodes CSVRTGGAETQYF. The rearrangement joins TRBV29-1 to TRBJ2-5; 11 nucleotides align to TRBD1. J was trimmed by 5 bases and V by 5 bases; bases with no gene match: 4. The germline V gene encodes CDR1 SQVTM and CDR2 ANQGSEA. The CDR3 extends over 13 amino acids. Together with reference TRBV29-1 and TRBJ2-5, the CDR3 gives the full variable domain: SAVISQKPSRDICQRGTSLTIQCQVDSQVTMMFWYRQQPGQSLTLIATANQGSEATYESGFVIDKFPISRPNLTFSTLTVSNMSPEDSSIYLCSVRTGGAETQYFGPGTRLLVL.

CDR3 in DNA: TGTGCCAGCAGGGAGGTAGCTACAACTGCCACCGGGGAGCTGTTTTTT. It specifies CASREVATTATGELFF. The chain employs TRBV27 and TRBJ2-2; TRBD2 is a possible D gene (5 bases). Trimming removed 6 bases at V and 4 bases at J, with 18 bases between. The CDR3 covers 16 residues. Per germline, CDR1 MNHEY and CDR2 SMNVEV (reference sequence).

The table lists this clone with a few counts. The CDR3: CASRKGTGDSYEQYF. For the CDR3, the DNA is TGCGCCAGCAGGAAAGGGACAGGGGACTCCTACGAGCAGTACTTC. The chain uses TRBV5-1 and TRBJ2-7, with 10 bases aligning to TRBD1. Germline CDR1 SGHRS, CDR2 YFSETQ. The CDR3 has 15 amino acids. The junction had 5 bases not matched to a gene; V was cut back by 5 bases and J by 0 bases.

In regard to this clone: Mismatch with germline at one junction end may stem from a read error. This chain connects TRBV7-6 to TRBJ2-7; 8 bases map to TRBD1. This CDR3 has 15 residues. Germline V gene lookup returns CDR1 SGHVS and CDR2 FNYEAQ. For the CDR3, the DNA is TGTGCCAGCAGCTTATGGGGACAGGACGGCCCAATCTCCGACTTC. This gives the protein CASSLWGQDGPISDF.

The CDR3 sequence: CASSLSPGTPSSEAFF. CDR3 nucleotide sequence: TGTGCCAGCAGCTTAAGCCCCGGGACACCGAGTTCTGAAGCTTTCTTT. The gene calls are TRBV13 and TRBJ1-1, with D possibly TRBD1 on 6 matching bases. Trimming removed 2 bases from V and 6 bases from J, with 19 bases in between. CDR1 is PRHDT, CDR2 FYEKMQ, per germline (reference sequence). This CDR3 is 16 amino acids long.

The chain carries TRBV4-1 and TRBJ2-2, with 11 bases that match TRBD2. Per the germline V gene, CDR1 is MGHRA and CDR2 is YSYEKL. Trimming at V came to 3 bases and at J to 1 base, leaving 10 bases not matched to a gene. The CDR3 length is 19 residues. This CDR3 is CASSHTSSGGPMNTGELFF. Written as DNA, the CDR3 is TGCGCCAGCAGCCATACGTCTAGCGGGGGGCCGATGAACACCGGGGAGCTGTTTTTT.

This clone appeared once. V and J are TRBV24-1 and TRBJ1-5, with a possible D match to TRBD1 (5 bases). CDR3 size: 12 residues. The ends were cut back, 4 bases at V and 7 bases at J, with 7 bases in the middle. The germline CDR1 and CDR2 sequences are KGHDR and SFDVKD. For the CDR3, the DNA is TGTGCCACCAGTGACACAGGACAGCCCCAGCATTTT. Its protein is CATSDTGQPQHF.

The V call is TRBV28, the J call TRBJ1-3; D is perhaps TRBD1 (6 bases). The CDR3 runs 14 residues. Trimming removed 5 bases from V and 4 bases from J, with 12 bases in between. Per germline, CDR1 MDHEN and CDR2 SYDVKM. The chain's CDR3 is CASSLGGEGNTIYF. The CDR3 DNA sequence: TGTGCCAGCAGTCTAGGGGGAGAGGGAAACACCATATATTTT.

The gene calls are TRBV7-2 and TRBJ1-1, with unresolved D. V lost 6 bases, J lost 2 bases, and 13 bases lay in between. The length of the CDR3 is 14 residues. Germline V gene sequence: CDR1 SGHTA, CDR2 FQGNSA. The chain's CDR3 is CASSRTFTNTEAFF. CDR3 DNA: TGTGCCAGCAGTCGAACCTTTACTAACACTGAAGCTTTCTTT.

The V gene is TRBV2, the J gene TRBJ2-1; D might be TRBD1 (6 bases). Trimming cost V 3 bases and J 3 bases, with 12 bases left between them. This CDR3 comprises 15 residues. Germline V gene sequence: CDR1 SNHLY, CDR2 FYNNEI. The CDR3 coding sequence is TGTGCCAGCAGTGATATGGGGGCCTTCTACAATGAGCAGTTCTTC. It is translated as CASSDMGAFYNEQFF.